A selection of T cell receptor beta chains follows, all from one sample in a study of cytomegalovirus exposure and HLA in healthy donors. The repertoire was sequenced with immunoSEQ multiplex PCR; TCRdb's copy has only in-frame clones and lacks some. The table records over 150,000 clones, 85% of them present only once. The source material was PBMCs. Source of these receptors: a man aged 18 to 30 in good health and CMV-seropositive. CDR3s include the opening cysteine and the closing phenylalanine or tryptophan. The D gene is left open where the match is weak. For some rows the clone size is stated as once, few or many, or as a class when expanded; others skip it.

>TRBV7-6|TRBJ2-2|.|.
CASSLAGGNTGELFF
TGTGCCAGCAGCTTAGCAGGGGGTAACACCGGGGAGCTGTTTTTT
>TRBV5-6|TRBJ1-1|.|.
CASSLQGSTEAFF
TGTGCCAGCAGCTTGCAGGGGAGCACTGAAGCTTTCTTT
>TRBV19|TRBJ1-6|once|.
CASSIAPAVDSPLHF
TGTGCCAGTAGCATTGCCCCGGCGGTCGACTCACCCCTCCACTTT
>TRBV27|TRBJ2-7|.|TRBD1
CASRDRDYEQYF
TGTGCCAGCAGGGACAGGGACTACGAGCAGTACTTC
>TRBV29-1|TRBJ1-1|once|.
CSVEDGPRGTEAFF
TGCAGCGTTGAAGATGGCCCCAGGGGTACTGAAGCTTTCTTT
>TRBV30|TRBJ1-4|.|.
CAWMGRRRKLFF
TGTGCCTGGATGGGTAGGAGGCGCAAACTGTTTTTT
>TRBV5-1|TRBJ2-5|.|TRBD2
CASSLEPAGIQEIQYF
TGCGCCAGCAGCTTGGAACCAGCGGGGATACAAGAGATCCAGTACTTC
>TRBV2|TRBJ1-2|.|TRBD1
CASSVGTADGYTF
TGTGCCAGCAGCGTCGGGACAGCAGATGGCTACACCTTC
>TRBV7-9|TRBJ1-5|once|.
CASSLGGEQPQHF
TGTGCCAGCAGCTTAGGGGGCGAGCAGCCCCAGCATTTT
>TRBV6-6|TRBJ2-4|.|.
CASTPGVFIQYF
TGTGCCAGCACTCCCGGGGTGTTCATTCAGTACTTC
>TRBV5-1|TRBJ2-1|.|TRBD2
CASSSLAGENEQFF
TGCGCCAGCAGCTCACTAGCGGGAGAAAATGAGCAGTTCTTC
>TRBV6-1|TRBJ2-6|.|.
CASRPGSGANVLTF
TGTGCCAGCAGGCCGGGATCTGGGGCCAACGTCCTGACTTTC
>TRBV6-5|TRBJ2-3|.|.
CASSYRLNTDTQYF
TGTGCCAGCAGTTACAGACTTAACACAGATACGCAGTATTTT
>TRBV13|TRBJ2-7|.|TRBD2
CASSLGLAGGFSYEQYF
TGTGCCAGCAGCTTAGGCTTGGCGGGGGGCTTCTCCTACGAGCAGTACTTC
>TRBV2|TRBJ1-5|.|.
CASSSLRSNQPQHF
TGTGCCAGCAGTTCCTTGCGTAGCAATCAGCCCCAGCATTTT
>TRBV6-6|TRBJ2-1|.|TRBD2
CASSYSAGAGNEQFF
TGTGCCAGCAGTTACTCCGCGGGAGCTGGCAATGAGCAGTTCTTC
>TRBV28|TRBJ1-1|.|.
CAALTAPGGFTEAFF
TGTGCCGCGCTAACCGCCCCCGGGGGTTTCACTGAAGCTTTCTTT
>TRBV18|TRBJ1-2|few|TRBD1
CASSPGQGYDGYTF
TGTGCCAGCTCACCGGGACAGGGGTATGATGGCTACACCTTC
>TRBV6-1|TRBJ2-1|.|.
CASSELGGVYNEQFF
TGTGCCAGCAGTGAATTAGGGGGAGTTTACAATGAGCAGTTCTTC
>TRBV28|TRBJ2-7|.|.
CASSLEATAYEQYF
TGTGCCAGCAGTTTGGAGGCCACGGCCTACGAGCAGTACTTC
>TRBV5-1|TRBJ2-1|.|.
CASSENYNEQFF
TGCGCCAGCAGCGAGAACTACAATGAGCAGTTCTTC
>TRBV5-4|TRBJ1-1|.|TRBD1
CASRAGGARTEAFF
TGTGCCAGCAGGGCAGGGGGCGCGAGGACTGAAGCTTTCTTT